The subject of this entry is one T cell receptor beta chain. As yet, its antigen is unknown. TCRdb's copy holds only in-frame clones and misses some; the assay was immunoSEQ multiplex PCR. Among 400,000 to 600,000 clones, about 96% were seen once, and the ten largest hold under 0.065%. The healthy adult donors were HIV-negative and reported no recent acute infections or vaccinations. The authors divided CD4+ cells into CD45RA+ naive and CD45RA-negative memory subsets. This entry belongs to a study of shared clonotypes between healthy human individuals. Notes on the study in general: Lower generation probabilities were found for non-shared clonotypes than for those shared by all four donors.

CDR1 and CDR2 (germline): MNHEY, SVGAGI. The CDR3 is 15 amino acids. Trimming removed 0 bases at V and 9 bases at J, with 12 bases between. The genes are TRBV6-5 and TRBJ1-6; no clear D. Sequencing was carried out using naive CD4+ T cells sorted from blood. Subset described: CD45RA+ positively selected. This TCR came from a woman between 25 and 40 years old in good health. The CDR3 region is CASSYSYAGGSPLHF. CDR3 coding DNA: TGTGCCAGCAGTTACTCTTACGCCGGTGGTTCACCCCTCCACTTT.